This TCR beta chain derives from a study of sequential checkpoint blockade in melanoma. Study information: Maintenance nivolumab came after either treatment sequence.

From germline, CDR1 is MNHEY and CDR2 SMNVEV (reference sequence). V was trimmed by 0 bases and J by 0 bases, leaving 9 bases between them. The CDR3 loop spans 15 amino acids. Described treatment: randomized to nivolumab then ipilimumab (arm A) or the reverse (arm B). Sorted cells were live CD3+CD8+, lacking CD19 and CD56, from PBMCs. TCRdb's copy holds only in-frame clones and misses some; the assay was immunoSEQ multiplex PCR. The sample consists of around 16,000 clones, approximately 80% of them appearing once. The sequencing used CD8+ T cells sorted from blood (inferred from file names), collected from a patient given nivolumab and ipilimumab in sequence. This rearrangement joins TRBV27 to TRBJ2-7; perhaps TRBD2 as D (6 bases). The TCR sequence derives from a human donor with melanoma. This CDR3 is CASSLSSGSSYEQYF. The DNA for the CDR3 is TGTGCCAGCAGTTTATCTAGCGGCAGCTCCTACGAGCAGTACTTC.